This T cell receptor beta chain comes out of a study of radiation and T cells in renal cell carcinoma. Study in general: Nephrectomy followed 15 Gy stereotactic body radiation by 4 weeks.

About this clone itself: The antigen is not known.

The sample's time point: blood 2 weeks post-SBRT. This sample's treatment: 15 Gy SBRT to primary tumor, nephrectomy 4 weeks later. Study results and caveats: From baseline, blood top tumor clonotypes peaked at 2 weeks post-radiation. No pretreatment tumor biopsies were available for baseline clonotypes.

CDR3 size: 14 residues. Germline CDR1 is SGHTA and CDR2 is FQGNSA. Trimming stripped 6 bases from V and 0 bases from J, with 9 bases between. This table comes from immunoSEQ multiplex PCR, and its TCRdb copy is limited to in-frame clones, with some not included. In the table there are 70,000 to 100,000 clones, roughly 85% of which are singletons. This sequence joins TRBV7-2 and TRBJ2-1; D is uncertain. Source: blood, taken from a patient whose treatment included radiotherapy and nephrectomy. The source is a woman between 45 and 65 years old with renal cell carcinoma. CDR3 amino acids: CASRLQSSYNEQFF. CDR3 nucleotides: TGTGCCAGCAGGCTACAGAGCTCCTACAATGAGCAGTTCTTC.